This T cell receptor beta chain is drawn from a study of response to subunit inactivated influenza vaccine. Study findings and constraints: The authors put forward the suggestion that each seasonal influenza vaccination may bring in only a limited number of new T cells.

Germline CDR1 reads GTSNPN; CDR2 reads SVGIG (reference sequence). This CDR3 has 17 amino acids. Trimming removed 1 base from V and 1 base from J; junction bases left unmatched: 9. To note about this clonotype: Its cognate antigen is unknown.

TCRdb called the RT-PCR reads again in MiXCR, with one record for every CDR3 protein. The sample lists 550,000 to 800,000 distinct CDR3 sequences, 15% to 18% occurring once. This clonotype originated in a man aged 50 to 59 who received an inactivated influenza vaccine. The input for sequencing was PBMCs from blood, taken about 12 days after vaccination. This chain links TRBV30 with TRBJ2-1, with TRBD2 matching 8 bases. The CDR3 DNA is TGTGCCTGGAGTGGCCTGACTAGCGACTTATCCTACAATGAGCAGTTCTTC. Encoded protein: CAWSGLTSDLSYNEQFF.